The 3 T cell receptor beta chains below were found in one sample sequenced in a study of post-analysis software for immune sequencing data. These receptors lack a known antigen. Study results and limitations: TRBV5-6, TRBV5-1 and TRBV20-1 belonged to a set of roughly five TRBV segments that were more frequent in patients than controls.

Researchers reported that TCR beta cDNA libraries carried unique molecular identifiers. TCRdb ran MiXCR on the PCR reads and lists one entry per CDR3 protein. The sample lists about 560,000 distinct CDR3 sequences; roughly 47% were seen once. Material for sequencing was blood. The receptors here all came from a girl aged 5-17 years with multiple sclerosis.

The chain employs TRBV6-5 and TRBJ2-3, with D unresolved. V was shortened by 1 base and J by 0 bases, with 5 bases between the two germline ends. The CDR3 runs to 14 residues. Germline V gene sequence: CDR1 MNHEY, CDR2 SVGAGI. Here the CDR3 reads CASSYLMSTDTQYF. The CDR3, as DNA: TGTGCCAGCAGTTACTTGATGAGCACAGATACGCAGTATTTT.

The CDR3 DNA reads TGCAGTGCTTACATGGGACCCCCGAGGGGGAACATTCAGTACTTC. Its translation: CSAYMGPPRGNIQYF. The chain recombines TRBV20-1 with TRBJ2-7; tentatively, D is TRBD1 (6 bases). Gene TRBJ2-4 matches the end of the DNA better, so the J call may be wrong. This CDR3 is built from 15 residues. Germline assignment: CDR1 DFQATT and CDR2 SNEGSKA (reference sequence).

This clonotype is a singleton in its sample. CDR3 nucleotide sequence: TGCAGCGTTTCCGGGACAATTAACACTGAAGCTTTCTTT. This translates into CSVSGTINTEAFF. V and J are TRBV29-1 and TRBJ1-1; TRBD1 might be the D (6 bases). Germline CDR1 reads SQVTM; CDR2 reads ANQGSEA. The V end was cut by 5 bases, the J end by 2 bases, with 12 bases between. The CDR3 length is 13 residues.